What follows are 8 T cell receptor beta chains derived from one specimen sequenced in a study of T cells in Graves' hyperthyroidism and ophthalmopathy. RNA transcripts were the template for amplifying TCR beta CDR3 regions. The TCR CDR3 was amplified in a first-round RT-PCR using the HTBI primer set. TCRdb reprocessed the multiplex PCR reads via MiXCR and lists one record per CDR3 protein. The sample yields about 700,000 distinct CDR3 sequences, 45% seen once. The material sequenced was peripheral blood or thyroid tissue (not recorded which). These receptors all stem from an adult man with Graves' disease, either hyperthyroidism or ophthalmopathy (not recorded which).

This clonotype has just a few counts. The rearrangement joins TRBV2 to TRBJ2-7; 7 bases map to TRBD2. Germline V gene data show CDR1 as SNHLY and CDR2 as FYNNEI. The CDR3 loop spans 14 amino acids. Trimming cost V 1 base and J 5 bases; bases outside gene matches: 5. The CDR3 sequence: CASSEGTSIHEQYF. The CDR3 nucleotides read TGTGCCAGCAGTGAAGGGACTAGTATCCACGAGCAGTACTTC.

On this clonotype itself: Compared with germline, one end of the junction differs, possibly owing to a read error. This chain joins TRBV5-4 and TRBJ2-7; 13 positions agree with TRBD2. The CDR3 contains 16 residues. Germline values: CDR1 SGHNT, CDR2 YYREEE (reference sequence). The CDR3: CASSAGLAGASFEQYF. In DNA, the CDR3 is TGTGCCAGCAGCGCCGGACTAGCGGGGGCTTCCTTCGAGCAGTACTTC.

The chain has TRBV7-2 and TRBJ2-7; D not resolved. Germline CDR1 and CDR2: SGHTA and FQGNSA. The V and J ends lost 2 bases and 0 bases respectively, with 11 bases between them. The CDR3 totals 15 residues. DNA of the CDR3: TGTGCCAGCAGCTTAAAGGGCGGCGGCTCCTACGAGCAGTACTTC. Protein product: CASSLKGGGSYEQYF.

In the case of this clonotype: A much more abundant neighbour one base away suggests this may be a read error. This sequence joins TRBV7-8 and TRBJ1-5; maybe TRBD1 (5 bases). The CDR3 contains 14 residues. CDR1 SGHVS and CDR2 FQNEAQ come from the germline V gene. Trimming left V 1 base short and J 6 bases short, with 10 bases between. CDR3 bases: TGTGCCAGCAGCTTAGACGTGGGGACTCAGCCCCAGCATTTT. Translated: CASSLDVGTQPQHF.

The CDR3 reads CASSSQGFGANVLTF. Written as DNA, the CDR3 is TGTGCCAGCAGCTCACAGGGGTTCGGGGCCAACGTCCTGACTTTC. J is TRBJ2-6 and V is TRBV7-2, with 7 nucleotides matching TRBD1. V shed 4 bases and J 4 bases; nucleotides not matched to a gene: 4. CDR1 SGHTA and CDR2 FQGNSA come from the germline V gene. The CDR3 is 15 amino acids.

This clonotype occurred many times. The chain is built from TRBV2 and TRBJ2-7; no reliable D call. V was shortened by 1 base and J by 0 bases, with 4 bases between the two germline ends. The CDR3 sequence is 13 residues long. Per germline, CDR1 SNHLY and CDR2 FYNNEI. In DNA form, the CDR3 reads TGTGCCAGCAGTGAAGGATTCTCCTACGAGCAGTACTTC. Translation: CASSEGFSYEQYF. The full variable domain, completed using reference TRBV2 and TRBJ2-7, is EPEVTQTPSHQVTQMGQEVILRCVPISNHLYFYWYRQILGQKVEFLVSFYNNEISEKSEIFDDQFSVERPDGSNFTLKIRSTKLEDSAMYFCASSEGFSYEQYFGPGTRLTVT.

This clonotype was seen many times. DNA of the CDR3: TGTGCCAGCAGCTTAGGGGGCACCGGAGGTGGCTACACCTTC. Translated, it gives CASSLGGTGGGYTF. This sequence joins TRBV7-2 and TRBJ1-2; TRBD1 is a possible D gene (5 bases). Germline values: CDR1 SGHTA, CDR2 FQGNSA. CDR3 length equals 14 residues. V lost 1 base and J 7 bases, leaving 13 bases between the germline ends. Looking up the rest from reference TRBV7-2 and TRBJ1-2 gives the full variable domain: GAGVSQSPSNKVTEKGKDVELRCDPISGHTALYWYRQSLGQGLEFLIYFQGNSAPDKSGLPSDRFSAERTGGSVSTLTIQRTQQEDSAVYLCASSLGGTGGGYTFGSGTRLTVV.

This rearrangement joins TRBV12-3 or TRBV12-4 to TRBJ1-5; D is perhaps TRBD1 (5 bases). There are 13 residues in the CDR3. V was shortened by 2 bases and J by 6 bases, with 8 bases between the two germline ends. The CDR3 sequence is CASSLIGAQPQHF. The CDR3 region has the DNA TGTGCCAGCAGTTTAATAGGGGCTCAGCCCCAGCATTTT.